The 30 T cell receptor beta chains below come from one sample, sequenced in a study of blood T cell repertoires in COVID-19. Here immunoSEQ multiplex PCR was the method, and the copy in TCRdb shows in-frame clones only, minus some. The data show roughly 200,000 clones, roughly 85% seen once. Sequencing was done on a sample of peripheral blood. The source is a woman aged 55-75 years with acute or convalescent COVID-19.

Of note for this clone: Other DNA variants within this sample encode the same CDR3. The chain has TRBV28 and TRBJ1-2; 9 bases fit TRBD1. V was pared by 2 bases and J by 7 bases, with 2 bases of the junction left unmatched. The CDR3 runs 13 residues. From germline, CDR1 is MDHEN and CDR2 SYDVKM. This CDR3 reads CASSLNRGLGYTF. The CDR3 coding sequence is TGTGCCAGCAGTTTAAACAGGGGGCTTGGCTACACCTTC.

The CDR3 sequence: CSAREQGAGTDTQYF. The CDR3 DNA reads TGCAGCGCCCGTGAGCAGGGGGCCGGCACAGATACGCAGTATTTT. V is TRBV29-1 and J is TRBJ2-3, with 8 bases that match TRBD1. The CDR3 consists of 15 residues. The germline V gene encodes CDR1 SQVTM and CDR2 ANQGSEA. Germline trimming cut 7 bases from V and 1 base from J; bases unmatched to any gene: 10.

The V call is TRBV28, the J call TRBJ2-7; D remains ambiguous. V lost 2 bases, J lost 0 bases, and 8 bases lay in between. This CDR3 has 14 residues. Germline CDR1 is MDHEN and CDR2 is SYDVKM. The CDR3 coding sequence is TGTGCCAGCAGTTTAACGACACTCTCCTACGAGCAGTACTTC. This encodes CASSLTTLSYEQYF.

The V call is TRBV13, the J call TRBJ1-2, with 12 positions matching TRBD1. The CDR3 extends over 17 amino acids. From germline, CDR1 is PRHDT and CDR2 FYEKMQ (reference sequence). V shed 6 bases, J shed 0 bases, and the junction held 8 bases outside the gene matches. Here the CDR3 DNA reads TGTGCCAGCAGATTCCGGGACAGGGGGCCCTCTAACTATGGCTACACCTTC. This gives the protein CASRFRDRGPSNYGYTF.

J is TRBJ2-7 and V is TRBV28; 14 positions match TRBD2. The J segment lost 7 bases and the V segment lost 5 bases, leaving 16 bases of the junction unmatched. The germline V gene encodes CDR1 MDHEN and CDR2 SYDVKM. The CDR3 contains 18 residues. CDR3 in amino acids: CASSPPGLTSGRAGEQYF. The CDR3 DNA reads TGTGCCAGCAGTCCGCCGGGCCTGACTAGCGGGAGGGCAGGGGAGCAGTACTTC.

The chain is built from TRBV12-3 or TRBV12-4 and TRBJ1-2; D not resolved. The CDR3 is made up of 13 amino acids. Trimming removed 3 bases at V and 6 bases at J, with 11 bases between. The CDR3 protein is CASSFKIADGYTF. The CDR3, as DNA: TGTGCCAGCAGTTTCAAAATAGCAGATGGCTACACCTTC.

The chain recombines TRBV20-1 with TRBJ2-7; perhaps TRBD1 as D (5 bases). Per germline, CDR1 DFQATT and CDR2 SNEGSKA (reference sequence). The CDR3 covers 12 residues. Between the trimmed V and J ends, which lost 3 bases and 3 bases, there was a span of 9 bases. The DNA of the CDR3 is TGCAGTGCTAGTCAGGGTATCTACGAGCAGTACTTC. Encoded protein: CSASQGIYEQYF.

The chain uses TRBV3-1 (or the pseudogene TRBV3-2) and TRBJ2-1, with TRBD2 matching 10 bases. The CDR3 covers 16 residues. The V gene end was trimmed by 4 bases and the J gene end by 9 bases; junction bases not matched to a gene: 12. Per the germline V gene, CDR1 is LGHDT and CDR2 is YNNKEL (reference sequence). The CDR3 loop is CASSPRGSGRAIEQFF. DNA for the CDR3: TGTGCCAGCAGCCCCCGCGGGAGCGGGAGGGCCATTGAGCAGTTCTTC.

The V gene is TRBV5-4, the J gene TRBJ2-3; possible D gene TRBD2, 5 bases. With 4 bases removed from V and 2 bases from J, the gap between germline ends came to 20 bases. Germline V gene sequence: CDR1 SGHNT, CDR2 YYREEE (reference sequence). This CDR3 comprises 17 residues. The DNA of the CDR3 is TGTGCCAGCAGCCCTGCGGTAGCGAAGGATGACACAGATACGCAGTATTTT. Protein product: CASSPAVAKDDTDTQYF.

This rearrangement joins TRBV3-1 (or the pseudogene TRBV3-2) to TRBJ1-4; D is unresolved. V lost 5 bases to trimming and J lost 7 bases, with 11 bases between them. This CDR3 is 13 amino acids long. In germline, CDR1 is LGHDT, CDR2 YNNKEL (reference sequence). The CDR3 region is CASSGRIGEKLFF. The CDR3 bases are TGTGCCAGCAGCGGCAGGATAGGTGAAAAACTGTTTTTT.

This clone appeared a single time. The chain combines TRBV28 with TRBJ1-2; D is perhaps TRBD1 (6 bases). Germline V gene data show CDR1 as MDHEN and CDR2 as SYDVKM. Trimming removed 10 bases at V and 4 bases at J, with 16 bases between. The CDR3 is made up of 13 amino acids. In nucleotides, the CDR3 is TGTGCCATACTAGGGGGAGATCCCTATGGCTACACCTTC. Its protein is CAILGGDPYGYTF.

The V call is TRBV29-1, the J call TRBJ2-1; 8 nucleotides agree with TRBD1. The CDR3 spans 13 residues. Germline values: CDR1 SQVTM, CDR2 ANQGSEA. With 6 bases clipped from V and 6 bases from J, the junction kept 7 bases outside the gene matches. The CDR3 nucleotides read TGCAGCGTAGACAGGGGAATGGTCAATGAGCAGTTCTTC. Its translation is CSVDRGMVNEQFF.

The V gene is TRBV5-8, the J gene TRBJ2-7; 10 bases are shared with TRBD2. CDR3 length: 14 residues. Germline values: CDR1 SGHTS, CDR2 YDEGEE. After removal of 6 bases from V and 3 bases from J, the junction contained 6 bases not matched to a gene. CDR3 residues: CASKIAGGGYEQYF. CDR3 nucleotide sequence: TGTGCCAGCAAAATAGCGGGGGGTGGCTACGAGCAGTACTTC.

The chain couples TRBV10-3 to TRBJ1-5, with TRBD1 matching 9 bases. Germline CDR1 is ENHRY and CDR2 is SYGVKD. The CDR3 totals 16 residues. The ends lost 10 bases at V and 1 base at J; junction bases unmatched: 11. This chain's CDR3 is CATAGGQGQSNQPQHF. The CDR3 bases are TGTGCCACCGCCGGGGGACAGGGCCAAAGCAATCAGCCCCAGCATTTT.

V and J are TRBV7-2 and TRBJ1-2; 9 bases match TRBD1. From germline, CDR1 is SGHTA and CDR2 FQGNSA. The CDR3 extends over 16 amino acids. J was trimmed by 3 bases and V by 1 base; bases with no gene match: 6. CDR3 loop: CASSLGGTGLYYGYTF. DNA of the CDR3: TGTGCCAGCAGCTTAGGAGGGACAGGGCTTTACTATGGCTACACCTTC.

On this clone: The junction and the germline gene differ at one end; a read error may be behind it. The chain has TRBV4-1 and TRBJ2-3; D not certain. There are 14 residues in the CDR3. In germline, CDR1 is MGHRA, CDR2 YSYEKL. The CDR3 reads CASSRLVFTDTQYF. CDR3 nucleotide sequence: TGCGCCAGCAGCCGTCTCGTATTCACAGATACGCAATATTTT.

The DNA of the CDR3 is TGCGCCAGCTGGGCCGGGGATTCACCCCTCCACTTT. It codes for CASWAGDSPLHF. The chain is built from TRBV10-2 and TRBJ1-6; D is ambiguous. CDR1 and CDR2 (germline): WSHSY, SAAADI. The length of the CDR3 is 12 residues. The V and J ends lost 8 bases and 8 bases respectively, with 10 bases between them.

This rearrangement joins TRBV7-2 to TRBJ1-4; D unclear. Trimming cost V 1 base and J 0 bases, with 6 bases left between them. The CDR3 consists of 15 residues. Germline V lookup: CDR1 SGHTA, CDR2 FQGNSA. CDR3 bases: TGTGCCAGCAGCTTAGTTCCAACAACTAATGAAAAACTGTTTTTT. Its protein product is CASSLVPTTNEKLFF.

This clone was counted only a few times. The J gene is TRBJ2-7, the V gene TRBV19; 8 bases align to TRBD1. There are 13 residues in the CDR3. The junction had 7 bases not matched to a gene; V was cut back by 6 bases and J by 6 bases. In germline, CDR1 is LNHDA, CDR2 SQIVND (reference sequence). CDR3 protein: CASSPGQGVEQYF. The CDR3 DNA reads as TGTGCCAGTAGCCCTGGACAGGGAGTCGAGCAGTACTTC.

The gene calls are TRBV6-5 and TRBJ1-1; D remains ambiguous. V lost 5 bases to trimming and J lost 6 bases, with 19 bases between them. Germline CDR1 is MNHEY and CDR2 is SVGAGI. This CDR3 comprises 15 residues. The DNA of the CDR3 is TGTGCCAGCAGTACCCAACCCCGGGCGGGCGCTGAAGCTTTCTTT. It yields the protein CASSTQPRAGAEAFF.

The chain combines TRBV6-1 with TRBJ2-4, with D possibly TRBD2 on 6 matching bases. This CDR3 region has 17 residues. CDR1 and CDR2 (germline): MNHNS, SASEGT. Trimming removed 3 bases at V and 1 base at J, with 16 bases between. The CDR3 nucleotides read TGTGCCAGCAGTGATCCTCCGGGAGCCGGTGCCAAAAACATTCAGTACTTC. Encoded protein: CASSDPPGAGAKNIQYF.

V is TRBV11-2 and J is TRBJ1-6, with a tentative D call TRBD1 (6 bases). The germline V and J ends were trimmed by 0 bases and 3 bases, with 6 bases remaining between them. The CDR3 length is 15 residues. Germline CDR1 and CDR2: SGHAT and FQNNGV. In nucleotides, the CDR3 is TGTGCCAGCAGCTTAGAGGGACACTATAATTCACCCCTCCACTTT. The encoded protein is CASSLEGHYNSPLHF.

The rearrangement joins TRBV5-1 to TRBJ1-1; TRBD1 might be the D (5 bases). Germline V lookup: CDR1 SGHRS, CDR2 YFSETQ. Trimming took off 0 bases at V and 4 bases at J, with 10 bases between the two ends. This CDR3 spans 14 amino acids. CDR3 bases: TGCGCCAGCAGCTTGGGGGGCCAAGGCACTGAAGCTTTCTTT. This gives the protein CASSLGGQGTEAFF.

The V and J genes are TRBV7-2 and TRBJ2-1; 7 nucleotides match TRBD2. CDR3 size: 14 residues. V gave up 3 bases and J gave up 6 bases; unmatched junction bases: 5. Germline V lookup: CDR1 SGHTA, CDR2 FQGNSA. Here the CDR3 DNA reads TGTGCCAGCAGCTTGGGAGGCGGGAGCAATGAGCAGTTCTTC. This codes for CASSLGGGSNEQFF. The variable domain in full, completed from reference TRBV7-2 and TRBJ2-1, reads GAGVSQSPSNKVTEKGKDVELRCDPISGHTALYWYRQSLGQGLEFLIYFQGNSAPDKSGLPSDRFSAERTGGSVSTLTIQRTQQEDSAVYLCASSLGGGSNEQFFGPGTRLTVL.

The V and J genes are TRBV28 and TRBJ1-1; no reliable D call. Per germline, CDR1 MDHEN and CDR2 SYDVKM. Trimming took 4 bases from V and 6 from J, leaving 12 bases between them. This CDR3 has 13 amino acids. The CDR3 coding sequence is TGTGCCAGCAGTTCGGTGGGAGTCGCTGAAGCTTTCTTT. Residues: CASSSVGVAEAFF.

This clone was seen just once. The chain has TRBV19 and TRBJ1-4, with a tentative D call TRBD1 (6 bases). This CDR3 is 15 amino acids long. Germline V CDR1 and CDR2: LNHDA, SQIVND (reference sequence). V was shortened by 4 bases and J by 0 bases, with 9 bases between the two germline ends. The CDR3 is CASSRTATTNEKLFF. Written as DNA, the CDR3 is TGTGCCAGTAGTAGGACAGCCACAACTAATGAAAAACTGTTTTTT.

This sequence joins TRBV2 and TRBJ2-3; 8 bases agree with TRBD2. Germline values: CDR1 SNHLY, CDR2 FYNNEI. The J segment lost 2 bases and the V segment lost 6 bases, leaving 4 bases of the junction unmatched. The CDR3 length is 14 residues. The CDR3 DNA follows: TGTGCCAGCAGACTAGCGGCCCTCACAGATACGCAGTATTTT. Residues: CASRLAALTDTQYF.

There are a few counts of this clone. The J gene is TRBJ1-1, the V gene TRBV19, with 7 bases aligning to TRBD1. This CDR3 region has 15 residues. CDR1 and CDR2 from the germline V gene are LNHDA and SQIVND (reference sequence). The V gene end was trimmed by 2 bases and the J gene end by 4 bases; junction bases not matched to a gene: 7. Here the CDR3 reads CASSISGGQITEAFF. CDR3 coding DNA: TGTGCCAGTAGTATAAGTGGGGGACAGATCACTGAAGCTTTCTTT. Supplemented by reference TRBV19 and TRBJ1-1, the full variable domain reads DGGITQSPKYLFRKEGQNVTLSCEQNLNHDAMYWYRQDPGQGLRLIYYSQIVNDFQKGDIAEGYSVSREKKESFPLTVTSAQKNPTAFYLCASSISGGQITEAFFGQGTRLTVV.

The chain links TRBV3-1 (or the pseudogene TRBV3-2) to TRBJ2-7; D not resolved. CDR1 LGHDT and CDR2 YNNKEL come from the germline V gene (reference sequence). The germline V and J ends were trimmed by 0 bases and 8 bases, with 8 bases remaining between them. The CDR3 has 12 residues. The CDR3 sequence is CASSQDSSQQYF. DNA for the CDR3: TGTGCCAGCAGCCAAGATAGCAGCCAGCAGTACTTC.

This chain joins TRBV6-5 and TRBJ2-2, with D maybe TRBD1 (6 bases). This CDR3 region has 12 residues. V was shortened by 8 bases and J by 6 bases, with 10 bases between the two germline ends. The germline V gene encodes CDR1 MNHEY and CDR2 SVGAGI. The CDR3 DNA reads TGTGCCAGCTCAACAGGGCCCGGGGAGCTGTTTTTT. It encodes CASSTGPGELFF.